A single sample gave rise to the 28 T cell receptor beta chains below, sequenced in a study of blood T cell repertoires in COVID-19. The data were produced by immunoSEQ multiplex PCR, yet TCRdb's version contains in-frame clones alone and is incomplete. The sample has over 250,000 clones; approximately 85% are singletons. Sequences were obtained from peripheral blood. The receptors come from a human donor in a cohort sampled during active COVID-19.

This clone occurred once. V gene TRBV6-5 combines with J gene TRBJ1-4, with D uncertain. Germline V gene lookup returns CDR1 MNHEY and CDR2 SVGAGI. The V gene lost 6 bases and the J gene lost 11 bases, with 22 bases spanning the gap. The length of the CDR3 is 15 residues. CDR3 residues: CASSDRLSTGSKLFF. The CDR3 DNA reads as TGTGCCAGCAGCGACCGACTATCAACGGGGTCCAAACTGTTTTTT.

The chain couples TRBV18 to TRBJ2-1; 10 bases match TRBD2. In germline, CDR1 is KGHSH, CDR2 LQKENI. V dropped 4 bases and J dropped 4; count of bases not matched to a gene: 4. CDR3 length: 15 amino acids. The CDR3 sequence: CASSQRTSGYNEQFF. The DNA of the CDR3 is TGTGCCAGCTCACAAAGGACTAGCGGTTACAATGAGCAGTTCTTC. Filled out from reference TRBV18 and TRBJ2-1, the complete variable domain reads NAGVMQNPRHLVRRRGQEARLRCSPMKGHSHVYWYRQLPEEGLKFMVYLQKENIIDESGMPKERFSAEFPKEGPSILRIQQVVRGDSAAYFCASSQRTSGYNEQFFGPGTRLTVL.

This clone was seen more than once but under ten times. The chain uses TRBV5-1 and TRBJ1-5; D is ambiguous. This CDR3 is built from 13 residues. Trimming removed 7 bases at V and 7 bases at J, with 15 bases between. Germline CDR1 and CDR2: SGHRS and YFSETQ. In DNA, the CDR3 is TGCGCCAGCCGGGTAGATTTGAAGCAGCCCCAGCATTTT. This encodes CASRVDLKQPQHF. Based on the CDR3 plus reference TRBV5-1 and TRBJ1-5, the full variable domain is KAGVTQTPRYLIKTRGQQVTLSCSPISGHRSVSWYQQTPGQGLQFLFEYFSETQRNKGNFPGRFSGRQFSNSRSEMNVSTLELGDSALYLCASRVDLKQPQHFGDGTRLSIL.

CDR3: CASSPTGGSTEAFF. In nucleotides, the CDR3 is TGTGCCAGCAGCCCGACGGGGGGGTCCACTGAAGCTTTCTTT. The chain links TRBV7-9 to TRBJ1-1; D is perhaps TRBD1 (5 bases). V lost 5 bases and J 4 bases, leaving 14 bases between the germline ends. Germline assignment: CDR1 SEHNR and CDR2 FQNEAQ (reference sequence). The CDR3 runs to 14 residues.

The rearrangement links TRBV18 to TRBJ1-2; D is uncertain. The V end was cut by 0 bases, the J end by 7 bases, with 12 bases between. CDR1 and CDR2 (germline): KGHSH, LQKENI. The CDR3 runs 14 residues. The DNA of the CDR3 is TGTGCCAGCTCACCACCGGCCAGATATCTTGGCTACACCTTC. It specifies CASSPPARYLGYTF.

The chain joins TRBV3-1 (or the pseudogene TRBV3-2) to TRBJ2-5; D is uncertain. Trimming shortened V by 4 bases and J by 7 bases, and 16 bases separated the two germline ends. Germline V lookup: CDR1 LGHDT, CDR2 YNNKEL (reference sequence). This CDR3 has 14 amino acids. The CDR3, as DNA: TGTGCCAGCAGCCCCCCGCTTAGTGAGAGGACCCAGTACTTC. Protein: CASSPPLSERTQYF.

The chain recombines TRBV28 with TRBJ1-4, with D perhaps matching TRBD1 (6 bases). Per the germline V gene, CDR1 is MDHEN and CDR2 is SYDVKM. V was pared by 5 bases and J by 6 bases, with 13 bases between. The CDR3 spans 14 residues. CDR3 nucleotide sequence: TGTGCCAGCAGTCCTACAGGGTGGGATGAAAAACTGTTTTTT. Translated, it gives CASSPTGWDEKLFF.

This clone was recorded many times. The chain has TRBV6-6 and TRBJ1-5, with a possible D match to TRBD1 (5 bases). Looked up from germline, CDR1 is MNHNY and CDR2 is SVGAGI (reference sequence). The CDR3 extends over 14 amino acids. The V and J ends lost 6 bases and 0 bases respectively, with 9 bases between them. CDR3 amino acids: CASRIGDSNQPQHF. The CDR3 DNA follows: TGTGCCAGCAGGATAGGGGATAGCAATCAGCCCCAGCATTTT.

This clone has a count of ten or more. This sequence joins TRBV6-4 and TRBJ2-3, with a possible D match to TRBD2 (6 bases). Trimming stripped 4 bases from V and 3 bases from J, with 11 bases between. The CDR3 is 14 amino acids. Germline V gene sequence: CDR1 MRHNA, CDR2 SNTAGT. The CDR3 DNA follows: TGTGCCAGCAGTGTGGCTGCGGGGACAGATACGCAGTATTTT. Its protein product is CASSVAAGTDTQYF.

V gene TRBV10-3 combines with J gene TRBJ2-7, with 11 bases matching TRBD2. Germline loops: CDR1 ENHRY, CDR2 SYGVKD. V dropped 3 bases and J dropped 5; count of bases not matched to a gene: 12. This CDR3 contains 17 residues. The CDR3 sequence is CAISETPVAGGPDEQYF. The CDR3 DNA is TGTGCCATCAGTGAAACCCCGGTAGCGGGAGGGCCCGACGAGCAGTACTTC.

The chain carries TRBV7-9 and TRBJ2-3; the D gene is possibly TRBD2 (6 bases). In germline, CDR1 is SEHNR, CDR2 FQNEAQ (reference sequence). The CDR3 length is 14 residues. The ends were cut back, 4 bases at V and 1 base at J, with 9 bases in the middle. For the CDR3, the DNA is TGTGCCAGCAGCTCCGGGACTGGCACAGATACGCAGTATTTT. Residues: CASSSGTGTDTQYF. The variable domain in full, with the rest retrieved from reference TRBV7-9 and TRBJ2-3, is DTGVSQNPRHKITKRGQNVTFRCDPISEHNRLYWYRQTLGQGPEFLTYFQNEAQLEKSRLLSDRFSAERPKGSFSTLEIQRTEQGDSAMYLCASSSGTGTDTQYFGPGTRLTVL.

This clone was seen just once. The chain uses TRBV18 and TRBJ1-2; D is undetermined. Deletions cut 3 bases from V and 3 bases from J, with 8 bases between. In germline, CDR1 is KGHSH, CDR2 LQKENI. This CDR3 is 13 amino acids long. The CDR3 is CASSPETHYGYTF. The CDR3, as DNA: TGTGCCAGCTCACCCGAGACACACTATGGCTACACCTTC.

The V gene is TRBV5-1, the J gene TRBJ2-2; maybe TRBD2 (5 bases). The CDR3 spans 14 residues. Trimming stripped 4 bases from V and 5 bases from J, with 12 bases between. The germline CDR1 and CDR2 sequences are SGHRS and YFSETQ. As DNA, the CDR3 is TGCGCCAGCAGCGTCCAAACGGGAACCGGGGAGCTGTTTTTT. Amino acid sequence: CASSVQTGTGELFF.

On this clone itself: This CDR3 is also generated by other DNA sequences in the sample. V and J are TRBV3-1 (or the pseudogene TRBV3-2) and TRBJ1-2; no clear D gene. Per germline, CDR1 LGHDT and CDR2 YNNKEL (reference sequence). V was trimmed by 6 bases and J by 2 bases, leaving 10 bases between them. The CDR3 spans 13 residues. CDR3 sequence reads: CASRRGQNYGYTF. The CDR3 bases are TGTGCCAGCAGACGAGGCCAAAACTATGGCTACACCTTC.

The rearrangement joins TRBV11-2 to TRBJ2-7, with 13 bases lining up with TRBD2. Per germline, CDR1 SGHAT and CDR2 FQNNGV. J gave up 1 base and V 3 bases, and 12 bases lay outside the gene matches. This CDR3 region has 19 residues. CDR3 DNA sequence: TGTGCCAGCAGCTTGACAGCACTAGCGGGAGGGAAGGGATCCTACGAGCAGTACTTC. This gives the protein CASSLTALAGGKGSYEQYF.

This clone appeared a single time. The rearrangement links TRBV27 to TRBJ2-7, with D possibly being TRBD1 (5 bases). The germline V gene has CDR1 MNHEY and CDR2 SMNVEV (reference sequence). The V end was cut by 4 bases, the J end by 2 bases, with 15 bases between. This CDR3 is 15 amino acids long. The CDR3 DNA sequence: TGTGCCAGCAGTTCGGGCCGCACAGGAACCTACGAGCAGTACTTC. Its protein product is CASSSGRTGTYEQYF.

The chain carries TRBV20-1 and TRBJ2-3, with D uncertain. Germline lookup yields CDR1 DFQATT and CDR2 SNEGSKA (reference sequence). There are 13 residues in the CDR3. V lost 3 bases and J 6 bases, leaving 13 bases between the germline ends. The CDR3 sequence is CSASKSRVDTQYF. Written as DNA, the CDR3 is TGCAGTGCTAGTAAAAGCCGTGTGGATACGCAGTATTTT.

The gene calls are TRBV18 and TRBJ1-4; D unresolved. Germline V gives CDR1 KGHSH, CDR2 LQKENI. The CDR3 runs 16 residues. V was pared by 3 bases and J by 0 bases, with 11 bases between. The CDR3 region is CASSPRSLTTNEKLFF. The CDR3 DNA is TGTGCCAGCTCACCTCGGAGCTTAACAACTAATGAAAAACTGTTTTTT.

Here the CDR3 DNA reads TGTGCCAGCAGCTTAGCCGCTAGCGGTCGGTCAGATACGCAGTATTTT. It specifies CASSLAASGRSDTQYF. V usage is TRBV11-2 and J usage is TRBJ2-3, with 7 bases fitting TRBD2. J lost 4 bases, V lost 1 base, and 8 bases had no gene match. This CDR3 has 16 amino acids. Germline values: CDR1 SGHAT, CDR2 FQNNGV.

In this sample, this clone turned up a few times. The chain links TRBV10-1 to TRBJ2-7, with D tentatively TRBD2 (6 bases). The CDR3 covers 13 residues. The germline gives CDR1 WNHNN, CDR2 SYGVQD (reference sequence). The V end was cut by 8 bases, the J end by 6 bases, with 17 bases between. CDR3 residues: CASGGTEPFEQYF. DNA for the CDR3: TGCGCCAGCGGGGGGACGGAACCTTTCGAGCAGTACTTC.

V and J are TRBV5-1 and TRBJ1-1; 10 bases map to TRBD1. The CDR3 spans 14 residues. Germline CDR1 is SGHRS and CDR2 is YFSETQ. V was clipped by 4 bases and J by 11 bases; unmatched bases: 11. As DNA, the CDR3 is TGCGCCAGCAGCCGGGGACAGGGGACGGGGTTGGCTTTCTTT. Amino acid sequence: CASSRGQGTGLAFF.

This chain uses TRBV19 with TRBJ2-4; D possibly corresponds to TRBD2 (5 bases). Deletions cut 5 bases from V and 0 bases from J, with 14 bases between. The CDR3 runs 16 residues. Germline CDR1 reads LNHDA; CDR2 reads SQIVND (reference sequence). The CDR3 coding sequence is TGTGCCAGTAGTTTGAACATGGGAGTAGCCAAAAACATTCAGTACTTC. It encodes CASSLNMGVAKNIQYF.

The CDR3, as DNA: TGTGCCAGCAGTGGGACTAGCGGCAGCCGAGAGACCCAGTACTTC. Translating gives CASSGTSGSRETQYF. J is TRBJ2-5 and V is TRBV2; 10 bases align to TRBD2. Per germline, CDR1 SNHLY and CDR2 FYNNEI. The V segment lost 4 bases and the J segment 4 bases; nucleotides outside the gene matches: 6. The CDR3 is 15 residues long.

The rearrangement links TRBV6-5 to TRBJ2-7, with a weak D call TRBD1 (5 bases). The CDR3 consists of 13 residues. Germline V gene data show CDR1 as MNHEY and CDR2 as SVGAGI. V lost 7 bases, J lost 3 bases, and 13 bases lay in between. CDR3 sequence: CASTLRGIYEQYF. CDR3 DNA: TGTGCCAGCACCCTAAGGGGAATCTACGAGCAGTACTTC.

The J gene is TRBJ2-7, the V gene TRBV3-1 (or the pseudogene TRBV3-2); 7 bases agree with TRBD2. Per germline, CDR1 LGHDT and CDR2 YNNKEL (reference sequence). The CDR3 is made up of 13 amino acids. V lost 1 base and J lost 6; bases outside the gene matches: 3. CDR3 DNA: TGTGCCAGCAGCCAAGTACCGGGAGGCGAGCAGTACTTC. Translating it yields CASSQVPGGEQYF.

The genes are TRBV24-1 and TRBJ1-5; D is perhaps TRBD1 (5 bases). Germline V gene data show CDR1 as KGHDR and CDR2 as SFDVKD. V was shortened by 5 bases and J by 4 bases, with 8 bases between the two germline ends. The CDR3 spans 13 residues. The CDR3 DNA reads TGTGCCACCAGTGGGGCAGGGAATCAGCCCCAGCATTTT. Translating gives CATSGAGNQPQHF.

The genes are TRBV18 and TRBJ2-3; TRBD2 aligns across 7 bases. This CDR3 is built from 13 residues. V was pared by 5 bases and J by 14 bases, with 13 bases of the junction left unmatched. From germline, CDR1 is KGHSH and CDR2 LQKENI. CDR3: CASSLAESGIWYF. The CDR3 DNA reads TGTGCCAGCTCATTAGCGGAGAGCGGGATTTGGTATTTT.

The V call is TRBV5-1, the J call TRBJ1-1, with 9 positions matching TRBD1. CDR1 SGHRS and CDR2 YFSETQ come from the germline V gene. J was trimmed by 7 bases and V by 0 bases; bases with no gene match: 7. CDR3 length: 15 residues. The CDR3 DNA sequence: TGCGCCAGCAGCTTGGCCGTACAGGGGGCGGATGAAGCTTTCTTT. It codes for CASSLAVQGADEAFF.